The 21 T cell receptor beta chains reported below all come from one sample, sequenced in a study of radiation and T cells in renal cell carcinoma. Libraries were prepared by immunoSEQ multiplex PCR; TCRdb keeps only in-frame clonotypes and omits some of them. The table has 150,000 or so clones, 87% seen once. The time point: blood 2 weeks post-SBRT. Treatment specified: 15 Gy SBRT to primary tumor, nephrectomy 4 weeks later. The input for sequencing was blood, taken from a patient whose treatment included radiotherapy and nephrectomy. Every receptor here comes from a woman between 50 and 59 years old with renal cell carcinoma.

As to this clone: Other DNA sequences in this specimen translate into the identical CDR3. This rearrangement joins TRBV5-1 to TRBJ1-5; D perhaps matches TRBD1 (5 bases). Trimming cost V 2 bases and J 0 bases, with 9 bases left between them. The CDR3 is 15 residues long. The germline V gene encodes CDR1 SGHRS and CDR2 YFSETQ. CDR3 sequence reads: CASSLGQNSNQPQHF. CDR3 coding DNA: TGCGCCAGCAGCTTAGGACAAAATAGCAATCAGCCCCAGCATTTT.

V gene TRBV6-1 combines with J gene TRBJ1-1, with D possibly matching TRBD1 (5 bases). V lost 4 bases to trimming and J lost 4 bases, with 10 bases between them. The CDR3 length is 13 residues. The germline V gene encodes CDR1 MNHNS and CDR2 SASEGT. This CDR3 reads CASSGFRATEAFF. Written as DNA, the CDR3 is TGTGCCAGCAGTGGATTCAGGGCCACTGAAGCTTTCTTT.

This chain uses TRBV11-3 with TRBJ1-1; 7 nucleotides match TRBD1. This CDR3 is built from 13 residues. Germline assignment: CDR1 SGHNT and CDR2 YENEEA. V shed 1 base, J shed 8 bases, and the junction held 4 bases outside the gene matches. The DNA of the CDR3 is TGTGCCAGCAGCTTAGGGCCGGACAGGGAAGCTTTCTTT. Its protein product is CASSLGPDREAFF.

The rearrangement joins TRBV9 to TRBJ1-2; D is ambiguous. V lost 2 bases and J lost 2, with 13 bases in between. Germline V lookup: CDR1 SGDLS, CDR2 YYNGEE. The CDR3 contains 15 residues. For the CDR3, the DNA is TGTGCCAGCAGCGTTTCACCGGGAGGAAACTATGGCTACACCTTC. Encoded protein: CASSVSPGGNYGYTF. Together with reference TRBV9 and TRBJ1-2, the CDR3 gives the full variable domain: DSGVTQTPKHLITATGQRVTLRCSPRSGDLSVYWYQQSLDQGLQFLIQYYNGEERAKGNILERFSAQQFPDLHSELNLSSLELGDSALYFCASSVSPGGNYGYTFGSGTRLTVV.

This rearrangement joins TRBV2 to TRBJ2-3; D uncertain. Trimming stripped 2 bases from V and 2 bases from J, with 5 bases between. Germline V gives CDR1 SNHLY, CDR2 FYNNEI. This CDR3 region has 13 residues. The chain's CDR3 is CASSELSTDTQYF. CDR3 coding DNA: TGTGCCAGCAGTGAACTGTCCACAGATACGCAGTATTTT.

This clone showed up just a few times. This chain links TRBV5-1 with TRBJ1-2, with 9 bases matching TRBD1. Germline assignment: CDR1 SGHRS and CDR2 YFSETQ. V gave up 2 bases and J gave up 4 bases; unmatched junction bases: 12. The CDR3 is 17 residues long. The chain's CDR3 is CASSFGPRDRASYGYTF. CDR3 in DNA: TGCGCCAGCAGCTTTGGACCCCGGGACAGGGCTAGCTATGGCTACACCTTC.

This clone occurred a few times. V and J are TRBV29-1 and TRBJ1-1, with D hard to call. Germline V gives CDR1 SQVTM, CDR2 ANQGSEA. The V end was cut by 2 bases, the J end by 12 bases, with 13 bases between. This CDR3 contains 11 residues. The CDR3 loop reads CSVEPASTTFF. CDR3 in DNA: TGCAGCGTTGAACCCGCCTCGACCACTTTCTTT.

J is TRBJ2-3 and V is TRBV19; perhaps TRBD2 as D (5 bases). CDR1 and CDR2 (germline): LNHDA, SQIVND (reference sequence). The CDR3 totals 17 residues. V was clipped by 5 bases and J by 1 base, with 19 bases between them. For the CDR3, the DNA is TGTGCCAGTAGTCCAAGAGGGCGCGGCGCGGGCACAGATACGCAGTATTTT. Protein sequence: CASSPRGRGAGTDTQYF.

The chain links TRBV29-1 to TRBJ1-4; D uncertain. The germline V gene encodes CDR1 SQVTM and CDR2 ANQGSEA. This CDR3 comprises 11 residues. CDR3: CSGGEAEKLFF. The DNA for the CDR3 is TGCAGTGGCGGCGAGGCTGAAAAACTGTTTTTT.

This rearrangement joins TRBV6-6 to TRBJ2-7; TRBD1 matches at 10 bases. After removal of 1 base from V and 5 bases from J, the junction contained 5 bases not matched to a gene. The CDR3 covers 15 residues. Per germline, CDR1 MNHNY and CDR2 SVGAGI (reference sequence). CDR3 protein: CASSYLSGTGDEQYF. CDR3 in DNA: TGTGCCAGCAGTTACTTATCCGGGACAGGGGACGAGCAGTACTTC.

The chain recombines TRBV2 with TRBJ1-2; no clear D. V lost 4 bases, J lost 2 bases, and 8 bases lay in between. Germline CDR1 is SNHLY and CDR2 is FYNNEI. The CDR3 length is 13 residues. The DNA of the CDR3 is TGTGCCAGCAGTGTAGTGACAAACTATGGCTACACCTTC. It translates to CASSVVTNYGYTF.

This clone was found a few times. The chain joins TRBV19 to TRBJ1-1, with D possibly being TRBD1 (6 bases). Germline CDR1 LNHDA, CDR2 SQIVND (reference sequence). This CDR3 spans 14 amino acids. Trimming shortened V by 9 bases and J by 1 base, and 15 bases separated the two germline ends. The CDR3 sequence: CASLPGTSNTEAFF. The DNA of the CDR3 is TGTGCCAGCCTCCCCGGGACATCGAACACTGAAGCTTTCTTT.

The rearrangement joins TRBV5-1 to TRBJ1-2; D is uncertain. Trimming took 0 bases from V and 5 from J, leaving 8 bases between them. This CDR3 contains 13 residues. Per the germline V gene, CDR1 is SGHRS and CDR2 is YFSETQ. In DNA, the CDR3 is TGCGCCAGCAGCTTGGAAAGGGTATATGGCTACACCTTC. Protein product: CASSLERVYGYTF.

CDR3 amino acids: CASSRGQSEKLFF. The CDR3 DNA reads as TGTGCCAGCAGCCGCGGACAAAGTGAAAAACTGTTTTTT. V is TRBV11-2 and J is TRBJ1-4; possible D gene TRBD1, 5 bases. CDR3 length equals 13 residues. Deletions cut 5 bases from V and 7 bases from J, with 11 bases between. CDR1 and CDR2 (germline): SGHAT, FQNNGV.

J is TRBJ1-5 and V is TRBV19; TRBD1 matches 7 bases. CDR3 length: 15 amino acids. Trimming took 7 bases from V and 5 from J; bases not matched to a gene: 11. CDR1 LNHDA and CDR2 SQIVND come from the germline V gene (reference sequence). The CDR3 nucleotides are TGTGCCAGTACCTTCGGGGACAGACCTCATCAGCCCCAGCATTTT. It codes for CASTFGDRPHQPQHF.

The chain links TRBV5-1 to TRBJ2-3; TRBD2 is a possible D gene (5 bases). The germline V gene has CDR1 SGHRS and CDR2 YFSETQ. V lost 4 bases to trimming and J lost 2 bases, with 11 bases between them. The CDR3 spans 14 residues. The CDR3 DNA reads as TGCGCCAGCAGCACGGACCGGGACACAGATACGCAGTATTTT. Its translation is CASSTDRDTDTQYF.

The V call is TRBV14, the J call TRBJ1-5; unclear D gene. Per the germline V gene, CDR1 is SGHDN and CDR2 is FVKESK. This CDR3 spans 13 amino acids. V was trimmed by 5 bases and J by 3 bases, leaving 8 bases between them. Here the CDR3 DNA reads TGTGCCAGCAGCAAACACCTCAATCAGCCCCAGCATTTT. This translates into CASSKHLNQPQHF.

The chain has TRBV7-8 and TRBJ1-1; possibly TRBD1 for D (6 bases). The germline V and J ends were trimmed by 5 bases and 3 bases, with 13 bases remaining between them. The CDR3 covers 14 residues. Germline V gene lookup returns CDR1 SGHVS and CDR2 FQNEAQ. The CDR3 spells CASSVVRGDTEAFF. CDR3 sequence (DNA): TGTGCCAGCAGCGTCGTCAGGGGAGACACTGAAGCTTTCTTT.

The chain has TRBV5-1 and TRBJ2-7, with 7 bases matching TRBD1. With V trimmed by 0 bases and J by 2 bases, 5 bases remained unmatched. The CDR3 runs 15 residues. Germline V CDR1 and CDR2: SGHRS, YFSETQ. CDR3 bases: TGCGCCAGCAGCTTGGGAGGGACAGATACCTACGAGCAGTACTTC. Residues: CASSLGGTDTYEQYF.

The chain recombines TRBV10-3 with TRBJ1-2, with 12 positions matching TRBD1. Germline V lookup: CDR1 ENHRY, CDR2 SYGVKD. Losses at the gene ends were 7 bases for V and 3 bases for J; bases not matched to a gene: 15. The CDR3 is 18 residues long. The CDR3 here is CAITKSGDRGRVDYGYTF. The CDR3 nucleotides are TGTGCCATCACCAAGAGTGGGGACAGGGGGCGAGTTGACTATGGCTACACCTTC.

The chain joins TRBV5-6 to TRBJ1-1; D unclear. The CDR3 runs to 13 residues. The germline V and J ends were trimmed by 2 bases and 1 base, with 6 bases remaining between them. Germline CDR1 is SGHDT and CDR2 is YYEEEE. The CDR3 sequence is CASSLTTNTEAFF. In DNA, the CDR3 is TGTGCCAGCAGCTTAACAACGAACACTGAAGCTTTCTTT.